The entry that follows covers one TCR beta chain sequence. A junction end diverges from the germline sequence, so it may reflect a read error. This sample is part of a study of blood T cells in healthy people across ages. The CDR3 loop spans 14 amino acids. A second about 7 to 12 cycle PCR used barcoded and J-beta primers. TCRdb itself ran the 5' RACE reads through MiXCR, one entry per CDR3 protein. The profile shows more than 750,000 distinct CDR3 sequences, around 29% of them singletons. The sample was also reused in another study, on T cells of mothers and their children.

The V and J genes are TRBV12-3 or TRBV12-4 and TRBJ2-1, with 8 positions matching TRBD2. This sequence originates from a woman aged 40 to 55 in good health. Sequenced material: blood. CDR3 residues: CANSSRTSINEQFF. For the CDR3, the DNA is TGTGCCAACAGTTCGCGGACTAGCATCAATGAGCAGTTCTTC.